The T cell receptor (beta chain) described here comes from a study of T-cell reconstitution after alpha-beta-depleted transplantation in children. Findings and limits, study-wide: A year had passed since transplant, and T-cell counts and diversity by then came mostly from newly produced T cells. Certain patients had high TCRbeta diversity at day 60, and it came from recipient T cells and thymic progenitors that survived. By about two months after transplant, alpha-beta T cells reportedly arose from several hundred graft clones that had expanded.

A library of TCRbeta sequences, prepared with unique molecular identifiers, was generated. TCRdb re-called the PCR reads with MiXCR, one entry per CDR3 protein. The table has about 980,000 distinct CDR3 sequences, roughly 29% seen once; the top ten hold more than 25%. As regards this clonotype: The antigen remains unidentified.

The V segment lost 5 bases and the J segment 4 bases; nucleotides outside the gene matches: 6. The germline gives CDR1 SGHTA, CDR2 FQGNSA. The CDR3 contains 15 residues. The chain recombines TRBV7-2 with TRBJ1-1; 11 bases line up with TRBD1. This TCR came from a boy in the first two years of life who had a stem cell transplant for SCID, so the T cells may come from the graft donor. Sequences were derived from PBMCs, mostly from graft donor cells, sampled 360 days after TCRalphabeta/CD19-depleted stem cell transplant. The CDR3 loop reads CASSPWTGGPTEAFF. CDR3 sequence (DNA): TGTGCCAGCAGCCCCTGGACAGGGGGCCCCACTGAAGCTTTCTTT. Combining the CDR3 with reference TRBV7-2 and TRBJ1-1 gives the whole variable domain GAGVSQSPSNKVTEKGKDVELRCDPISGHTALYWYRQSLGQGLEFLIYFQGNSAPDKSGLPSDRFSAERTGGSVSTLTIQRTQQEDSAVYLCASSPWTGGPTEAFFGQGTRLTVV.